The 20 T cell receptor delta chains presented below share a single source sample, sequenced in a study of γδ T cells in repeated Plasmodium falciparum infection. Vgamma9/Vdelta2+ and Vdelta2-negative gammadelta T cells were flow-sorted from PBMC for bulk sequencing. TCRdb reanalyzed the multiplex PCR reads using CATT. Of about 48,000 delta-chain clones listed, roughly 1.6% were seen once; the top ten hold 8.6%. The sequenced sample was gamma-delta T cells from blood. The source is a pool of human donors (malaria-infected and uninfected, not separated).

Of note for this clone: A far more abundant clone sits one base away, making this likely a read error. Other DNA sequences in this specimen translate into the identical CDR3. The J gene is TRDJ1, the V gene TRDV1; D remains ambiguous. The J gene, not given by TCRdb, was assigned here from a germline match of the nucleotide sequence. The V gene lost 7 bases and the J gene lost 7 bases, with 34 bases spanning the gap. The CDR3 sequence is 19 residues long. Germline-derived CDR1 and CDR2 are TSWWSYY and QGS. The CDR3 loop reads CALASALRLGAPPAGKLIF. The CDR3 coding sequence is TGTGCTCTTGCGTCAGCACTCCGCCTCGGGGCCCCTCCTGCGGGTAAACTCATCTTT.

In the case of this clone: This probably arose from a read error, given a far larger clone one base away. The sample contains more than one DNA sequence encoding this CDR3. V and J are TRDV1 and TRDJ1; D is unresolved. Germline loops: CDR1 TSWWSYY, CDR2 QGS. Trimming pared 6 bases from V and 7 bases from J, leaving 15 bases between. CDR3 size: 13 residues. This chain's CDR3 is CALGINLVTKLIF. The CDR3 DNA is TGTGCTCTTGGAATAAACCTGGTCACTAAACTCATCTTT.

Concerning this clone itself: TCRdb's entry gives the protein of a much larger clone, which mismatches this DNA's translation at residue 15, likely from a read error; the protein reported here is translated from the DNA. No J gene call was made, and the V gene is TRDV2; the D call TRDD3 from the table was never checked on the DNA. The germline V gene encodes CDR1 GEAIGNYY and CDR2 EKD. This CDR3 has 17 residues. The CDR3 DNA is TGTGCCTGTGACAGCCTGGGGGGCCAAGCTTTGACAGCACAACCCTTCTTT. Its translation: CACDSLGGQALTAQPFF.

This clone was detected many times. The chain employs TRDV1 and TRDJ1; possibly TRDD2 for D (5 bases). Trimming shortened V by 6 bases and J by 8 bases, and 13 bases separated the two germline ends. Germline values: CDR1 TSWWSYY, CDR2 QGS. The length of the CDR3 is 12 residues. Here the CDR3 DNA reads TGTGCTCTTGGCTTCCCCCTGTGGAAACTCATCTTT. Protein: CALGFPLWKLIF.

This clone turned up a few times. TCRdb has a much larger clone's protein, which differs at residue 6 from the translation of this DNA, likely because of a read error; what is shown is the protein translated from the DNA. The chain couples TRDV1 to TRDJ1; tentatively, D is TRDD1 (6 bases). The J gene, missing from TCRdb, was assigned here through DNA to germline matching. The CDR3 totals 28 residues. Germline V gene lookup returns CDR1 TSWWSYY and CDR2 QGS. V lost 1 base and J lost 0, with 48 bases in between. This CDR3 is CALGEPPFPPLATKKYLRVLAYTDKLIF. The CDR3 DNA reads TGTGCTCTTGGGGAACCTCCGTTTCCCCCTCTGGCTACTAAGAAATATTTACGGGTCCTTGCTTACACCGATAAACTCATCTTT.

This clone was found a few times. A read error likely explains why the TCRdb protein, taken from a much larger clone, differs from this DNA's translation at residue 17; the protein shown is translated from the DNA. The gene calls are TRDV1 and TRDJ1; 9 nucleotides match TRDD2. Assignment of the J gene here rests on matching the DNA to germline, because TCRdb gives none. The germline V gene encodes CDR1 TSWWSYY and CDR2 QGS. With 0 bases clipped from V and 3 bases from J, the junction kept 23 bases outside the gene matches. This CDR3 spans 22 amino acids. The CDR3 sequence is CALGELVGFTNGGPSYADKLIF. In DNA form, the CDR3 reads TGTGCTCTTGGGGAACTCGTAGGGTTTACGAATGGGGGACCTTCCTACGCCGATAAACTCATCTTT.

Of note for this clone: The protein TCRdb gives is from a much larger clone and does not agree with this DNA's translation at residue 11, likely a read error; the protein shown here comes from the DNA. The CDR3 spells CACDPLRSPGFPYTDKLIF. CDR3 nucleotide sequence: TGTGCCTGTGACCCCCTCCGTTCACCGGGGTTCCCGTACACCGATAAACTCATCTTT. This rearrangement joins TRDV2 to TRDJ1; D is uncertain. This CDR3 has 19 residues. CDR1 GEAIGNYY and CDR2 EKD come from the germline V gene. V shed 3 bases and J shed 0 bases, with 25 bases lying between them.

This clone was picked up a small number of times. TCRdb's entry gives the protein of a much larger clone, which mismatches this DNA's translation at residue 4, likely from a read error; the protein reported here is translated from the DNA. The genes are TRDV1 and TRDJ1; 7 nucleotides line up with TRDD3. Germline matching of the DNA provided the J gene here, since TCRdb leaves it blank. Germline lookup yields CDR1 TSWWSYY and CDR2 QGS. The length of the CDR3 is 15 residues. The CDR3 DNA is TGTGCTCTTAGGGAACGAGGGATACACACCGATAAACTCATCTTT. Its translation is CALRERGIHTDKLIF.

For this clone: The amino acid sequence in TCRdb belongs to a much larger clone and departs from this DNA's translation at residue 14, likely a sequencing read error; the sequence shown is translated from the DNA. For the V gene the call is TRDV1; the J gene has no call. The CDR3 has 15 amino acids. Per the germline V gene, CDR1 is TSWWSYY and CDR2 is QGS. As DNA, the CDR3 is TGTGCTCTTGGGGAACCCCAGTTCCGTACCCCTCAACTCACCTTT. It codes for CALGEPQFRTPQLTF.

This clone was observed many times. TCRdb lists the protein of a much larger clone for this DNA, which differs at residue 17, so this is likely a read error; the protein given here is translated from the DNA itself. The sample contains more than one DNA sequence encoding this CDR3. The CDR3 protein is CALGELEFYLFRGGIHRITDKLIF. Written as DNA, the CDR3 is TGTGCTCTTGGGGAACTCGAGTTTTACCTGTTCAGAGGTGGGATACACCGCATCACCGATAAACTCATCTTT. The rearrangement uses TRDV1 and TRDJ1; 7 positions match TRDD3. V dropped 0 bases and J dropped 1; count of bases not matched to a gene: 29. The germline CDR1 and CDR2 sequences are TSWWSYY and QGS. CDR3 size: 24 residues.

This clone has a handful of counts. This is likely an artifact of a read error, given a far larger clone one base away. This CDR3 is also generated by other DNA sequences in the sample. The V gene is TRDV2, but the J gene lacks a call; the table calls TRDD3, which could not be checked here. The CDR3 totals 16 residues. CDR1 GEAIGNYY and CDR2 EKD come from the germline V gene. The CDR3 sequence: CACDTVHLGDTDKLIF. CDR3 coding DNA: TGTGCCTGTGACACCGTGCATTTGGGGGATACCGATAAACTCATCTTC.

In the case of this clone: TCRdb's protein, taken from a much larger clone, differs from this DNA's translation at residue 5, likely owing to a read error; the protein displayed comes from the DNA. The chain's CDR3 is CACDAKTYPGGLFPNKLIF. CDR3 DNA: TGTGCCTGTGACGCTAAAACCTACCCTGGGGGATTATTCCCGAATAAACTCATCTTT. The chain employs TRDV2 and TRDJ1; TRDD3 matches at 9 bases. As TCRdb names no J gene, one was assigned here on the basis of a DNA match to germline. The CDR3 contains 19 residues. V gave up 3 bases and J gave up 6 bases; unmatched junction bases: 22. Per the germline V gene, CDR1 is GEAIGNYY and CDR2 is EKD.

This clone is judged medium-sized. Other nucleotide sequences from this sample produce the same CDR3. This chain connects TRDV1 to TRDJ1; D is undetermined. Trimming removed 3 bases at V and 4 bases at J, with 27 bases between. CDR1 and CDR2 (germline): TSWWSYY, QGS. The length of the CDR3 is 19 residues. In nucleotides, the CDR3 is TGTGCTCTTGGGGACGGAAAATTAACTCCTGGCGTTAACCTCGATAAACTCATCTTT. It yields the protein CALGDGKLTPGVNLDKLIF.

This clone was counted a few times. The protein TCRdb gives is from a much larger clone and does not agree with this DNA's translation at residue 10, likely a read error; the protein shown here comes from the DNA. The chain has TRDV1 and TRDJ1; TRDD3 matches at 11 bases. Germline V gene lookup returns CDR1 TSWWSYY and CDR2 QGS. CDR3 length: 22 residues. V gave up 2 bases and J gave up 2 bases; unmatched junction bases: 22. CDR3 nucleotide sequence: TGTGCTCTTGGGGAAGGAGTACCCCTCGCGTGGTGGGGGATACGGCGAACCGATAAACTCATCTTT. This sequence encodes CALGEGVPLAWWGIRRTDKLIF.

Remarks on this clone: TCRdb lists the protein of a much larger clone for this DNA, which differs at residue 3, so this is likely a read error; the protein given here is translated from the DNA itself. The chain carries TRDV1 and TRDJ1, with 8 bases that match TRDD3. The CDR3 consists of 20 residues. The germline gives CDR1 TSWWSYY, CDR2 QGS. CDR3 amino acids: CAIGELLWGTSLKYTDKLIF. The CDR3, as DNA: TGTGCTATTGGGGAGTTACTCTGGGGGACGAGTTTAAAGTACACCGATAAACTCATCTTT.

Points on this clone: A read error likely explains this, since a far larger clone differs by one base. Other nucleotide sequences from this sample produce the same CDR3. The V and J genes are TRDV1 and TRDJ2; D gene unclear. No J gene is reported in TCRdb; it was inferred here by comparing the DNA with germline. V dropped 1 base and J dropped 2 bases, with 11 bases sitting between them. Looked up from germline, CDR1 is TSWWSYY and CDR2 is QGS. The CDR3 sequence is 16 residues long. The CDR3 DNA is TGTGCTCTTGGGGAACGGATCACCCTCTTGACAGCACAACTCTTCTTT. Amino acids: CALGERITLLTAQLFF.

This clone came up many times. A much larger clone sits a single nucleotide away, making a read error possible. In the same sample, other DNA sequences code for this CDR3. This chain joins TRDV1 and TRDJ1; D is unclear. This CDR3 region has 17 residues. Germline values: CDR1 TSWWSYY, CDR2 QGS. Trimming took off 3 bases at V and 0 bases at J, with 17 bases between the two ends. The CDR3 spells CALGEGLFTVYTDKLIF. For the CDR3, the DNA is TGTGCTCTTGGGGAGGGCCTCTTTACGGTGTACACCGATAAACTCATCTTT.

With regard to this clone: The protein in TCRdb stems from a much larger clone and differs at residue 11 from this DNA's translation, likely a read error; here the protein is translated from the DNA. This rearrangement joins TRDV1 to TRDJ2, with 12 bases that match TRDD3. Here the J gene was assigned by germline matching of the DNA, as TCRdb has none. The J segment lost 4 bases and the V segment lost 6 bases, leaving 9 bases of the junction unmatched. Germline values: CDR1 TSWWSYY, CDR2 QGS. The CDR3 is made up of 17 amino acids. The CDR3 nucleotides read TGTGCTCTTGGATTTACTGGGGGATACCCCCAGACAGCACAACTCTTCTTT. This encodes CALGFTGGYPQTAQLFF.

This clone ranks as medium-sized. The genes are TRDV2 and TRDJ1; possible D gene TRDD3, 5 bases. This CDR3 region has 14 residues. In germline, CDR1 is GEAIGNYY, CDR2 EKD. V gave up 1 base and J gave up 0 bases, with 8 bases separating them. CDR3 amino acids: CACDTIQDTDKLIF. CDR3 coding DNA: TGTGCCTGTGACACGATACAGGACACCGATAAACTCATCTTT.

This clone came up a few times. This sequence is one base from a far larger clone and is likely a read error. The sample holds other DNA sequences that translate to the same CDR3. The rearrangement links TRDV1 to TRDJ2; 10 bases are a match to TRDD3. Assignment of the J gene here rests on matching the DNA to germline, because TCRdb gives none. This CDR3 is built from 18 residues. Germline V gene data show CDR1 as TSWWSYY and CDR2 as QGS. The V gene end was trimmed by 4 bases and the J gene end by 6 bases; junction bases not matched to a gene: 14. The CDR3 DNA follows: TGTGCTCTTGGGGCTCTTCCACCTCCCTGGGGGATAGCAGCACAACTCTTCTTT. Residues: CALGALPPPWGIAAQLFF.